The 16 T cell receptor beta chains below come from one sample, sequenced in a study of T cells after yellow fever vaccination. TCRdb reanalysed the 5' RACE reads using MiXCR and keeps one entry per CDR3 protein. The sample includes some 320,000 distinct CDR3 sequences, under 9% of them seen just once. The material was CD4+ T cells sorted from PBMCs, obtained 5 days after the yellow fever booster vaccination. The source is a man aged 18 to 35 who received the YFV17D yellow fever vaccine.

The chain combines TRBV6-1 with TRBJ2-3; TRBD2 matches at 9 bases. V lost 1 base and J lost 6; bases outside the gene matches: 2. This CDR3 region has 14 residues. Per germline, CDR1 MNHNS and CDR2 SASEGT. The CDR3 nucleotides are TGTGCCAGCAGTGAAGGCAGCGGGAGGGATACGCAGTATTTT. Residues: CASSEGSGRDTQYF.

Notes on this clonotype: The junction departs from the called germline gene at one end, perhaps through a read error. DNA of the CDR3: TGTGCTAGCAGCCCCGATCGCCGGGGACTCCCACAGACCGGGGAGCTGTTTTTT. Protein sequence: CASSPDRRGLPQTGELFF. The genes are TRBV7-7 and TRBJ2-2; tentative D call: TRBD2 (6 bases). Germline CDR1 and CDR2: SSHAT and FNYEAQ (reference sequence). This CDR3 is 18 amino acids long.

This clonotype was seen a few times. J is TRBJ2-5 and V is TRBV6-1; maybe TRBD2 (6 bases). Deletions cut 2 bases from V and 3 bases from J, with 13 bases between. In germline, CDR1 is MNHNS, CDR2 SASEGT. The CDR3 consists of 15 residues. The CDR3: CASSEHVPGEETQYF. CDR3 in DNA: TGTGCCAGCAGTGAACACGTACCGGGGGAAGAGACCCAGTACTTC.

This clonotype was detected ten times or more. The chain combines TRBV5-1 with TRBJ2-1, with TRBD1 matching over 11 bases. Germline assignment: CDR1 SGHRS and CDR2 YFSETQ. V lost 4 bases, J lost 8 bases, and 8 bases stayed unmatched. The CDR3 has 15 amino acids. The CDR3 nucleotides read TGCGCCAGCAGCCCCGGAGGACAGGGGGCCTATGAGCAGTTCTTC. Translating gives CASSPGGQGAYEQFF.

This clonotype was detected ten times or more. The chain uses TRBV24-1 and TRBJ2-3; 7 nucleotides line up with TRBD1. The CDR3 contains 15 residues. Germline lookup yields CDR1 KGHDR and CDR2 SFDVKD. With V trimmed by 4 bases and J by 1 base, 4 bases remained unmatched. The CDR3 spells CATSDGTVGTDTQYF. In DNA, the CDR3 is TGTGCCACCAGTGACGGGACAGTGGGCACAGATACGCAGTATTTT.

The CDR3 DNA reads as TGTGCCACCGGGAGGGCCACCGGGGAGCTGTTTTTT. It codes for CATGRATGELFF. This chain connects TRBV24-1 to TRBJ2-2, with 7 bases identical to TRBD2. This CDR3 spans 12 amino acids. V trimming: 9 bases; J trimming: 4 bases; junction bases outside the gene matches: 1. The germline V gene has CDR1 KGHDR and CDR2 SFDVKD.

This clonotype was recorded a few times. The chain employs TRBV6-1 and TRBJ2-3; TRBD1 matches 7 bases. With 6 bases clipped from V and 3 bases from J, the junction kept 9 bases outside the gene matches. CDR1 and CDR2 (germline): MNHNS, SASEGT. The CDR3 covers 15 residues. CDR3 protein: CASSQGQLRTDTQYF. CDR3 DNA sequence: TGTGCCAGCAGCCAGGGACAGCTCAGGACAGATACGCAGTATTTT.

The V and J genes are TRBV10-3 and TRBJ1-5, with 8 nucleotides matching TRBD1. Germline V gene data show CDR1 as ENHRY and CDR2 as SYGVKD. The length of the CDR3 is 13 residues. After removal of 8 bases from V and 3 bases from J, the junction contained 3 bases not matched to a gene. CDR3 sequence (DNA): TGTGCCATCGGGGACAGGTCCAATCAGCCCCAGCATTTT. This codes for CAIGDRSNQPQHF.

The chain uses TRBV7-8 and TRBJ1-6; D uncertain. CDR1 and CDR2 (germline): SGHVS, FQNEAQ. Trimming took off 5 bases at V and 13 bases at J, with 12 bases between the two ends. The CDR3 runs 12 residues. In nucleotides, the CDR3 is TGTGCCAGCAGCCCCGCCAATAGGCCCCTCCACTTT. It translates to CASSPANRPLHF.

This clonotype turned up a few times. The V and J genes are TRBV18 and TRBJ2-2, with D maybe TRBD1 (5 bases). V was pared by 2 bases and J by 5 bases, with 6 bases between. The CDR3 length is 13 residues. Germline CDR1 reads KGHSH; CDR2 reads LQKENI. CDR3 loop: CASSPSGTGELFF. The CDR3 DNA is TGTGCCAGCTCACCATCAGGGACCGGGGAGCTGTTTTTT.

This rearrangement joins TRBV19 to TRBJ2-3; D perhaps matches TRBD1 (5 bases). The V gene's germline CDR1 is LNHDA and CDR2 SQIVND (reference sequence). CDR3 length equals 15 residues. V lost 10 bases, J lost 1 base, and 18 bases lay in between. The CDR3 bases are TGTGCCACCTCTCTTAGACAGACACGCACAGATACGCAGTATTTT. Translating gives CATSLRQTRTDTQYF.

This chain joins TRBV10-3 and TRBJ2-5; 14 positions agree with TRBD2. J lost 5 bases, V lost 6 bases, and 5 bases had no gene match. Germline V gene data show CDR1 as ENHRY and CDR2 as SYGVKD. There are 15 residues in the CDR3. The CDR3 reads CAIRAGLAGEETQYF. The CDR3 DNA sequence: TGTGCCATCAGGGCGGGACTAGCGGGGGAGGAGACCCAGTACTTC.

This clonotype has only a few counts. This chain connects TRBV30 to TRBJ1-2; no clear D. V lost 2 bases to trimming and J lost 6 bases, with 7 bases between them. This CDR3 comprises 11 residues. Germline V lookup: CDR1 GTSNPN, CDR2 SVGIG (reference sequence). CDR3 nucleotide sequence: TGTGCCTGGAGTCTCATACATGGCTACACCTTC. It is translated as CAWSLIHGYTF.

This clonotype turned up a few times. J is TRBJ1-1 and V is TRBV12-3 or TRBV12-4; D uncertain. V lost 7 bases to trimming and J lost 5 bases, with 11 bases between them. The CDR3 is 12 residues long. The CDR3 loop is CASNAFLTEAFF. In DNA, the CDR3 is TGTGCCAGCAACGCATTTCTAACTGAAGCTTTCTTT.

The chain carries TRBV10-3 and TRBJ2-6; possibly TRBD2 for D (5 bases). The CDR3 totals 16 residues. Germline V gives CDR1 ENHRY, CDR2 SYGVKD. The V end was cut by 3 bases, the J end by 2 bases, with 11 bases between. The CDR3 DNA reads as TGTGCCATCAGTGATGGGAGAGCGACTGGGGCCAACGTCCTGACTTTC. Translated: CAISDGRATGANVLTF.

A few counts support this clonotype. The rearrangement links TRBV3-1 to TRBJ2-3, with D possibly being TRBD1 (7 bases). Germline assignment: CDR1 LGHDT and CDR2 YNNKEL (reference sequence). CDR3 length: 16 amino acids. The V end lost 1 base, the J end lost 2 bases, and 13 bases lay between the germline ends. CDR3 nucleotides: TGTGCCAGCAGCCAAGGGGGGGACAGCAACACAGATACGCAGTATTTT. Protein product: CASSQGGDSNTDTQYF.